This paragraph reports one T cell receptor beta chain. Antigen specificity is unknown. RNA transcripts served as the template for amplifying TCR beta CDR3 regions. RT-PCR in the first round (using the HTBI primer set) targeted the TCR CDR3. TCRdb reprocessed the multiplex PCR reads with MiXCR, giving one entry per CDR3 protein. The table records about 700,000 distinct CDR3 sequences, 13% to 15% of them present only once. CDR3 length: 15 amino acids. V was clipped by 0 bases and J by 1 base, with 10 bases between them. The germline CDR1 and CDR2 sequences are MGHRA and YSYEKL. This entry is derived from a study of T cells in Graves' hyperthyroidism and ophthalmopathy. Study-level points and caveats: In blood, most of the thyroid clonotypes expanded above 0.001 were also present.

This sequence originates from a woman aged 18-30 years with Graves' hyperthyroidism. V usage is TRBV4-1 and J usage is TRBJ2-7; D perhaps matches TRBD1 (5 bases). The specimen was blood. CDR3 protein: CASSQDTHRSYEQYF. CDR3 nucleotides: TGCGCCAGCAGCCAAGACACTCACAGGTCCTACGAGCAGTACTTC.